The source of this TCR beta chain is a study of cytomegalovirus exposure and HLA in healthy donors. Researchers ran the PCR with 60 Vbeta and 13 Jbeta primers. The data were produced by immunoSEQ multiplex PCR, yet TCRdb's version contains in-frame clones alone and is incomplete. The table lists about 130,000 clones, over 80% of them singletons. This clone showed up just a few times. As for the donors, each was a healthy bone marrow donor. Sample: PBMCs. This TCR was recovered from a man younger than 35 in good health and CMV-seropositive.

In DNA form, the CDR3 reads TGTGCCAGCAGTGAGAATAGCGGGGGGCACAATGAGCAGTTCTTC. It encodes CASSENSGGHNEQFF. The chain combines TRBV2 with TRBJ2-1; TRBD2 agrees at 10 bases. Germline values: CDR1 SNHLY, CDR2 FYNNEI. The V gene end was trimmed by 3 bases and the J gene end by 5 bases; junction bases not matched to a gene: 4. The CDR3 consists of 15 residues.